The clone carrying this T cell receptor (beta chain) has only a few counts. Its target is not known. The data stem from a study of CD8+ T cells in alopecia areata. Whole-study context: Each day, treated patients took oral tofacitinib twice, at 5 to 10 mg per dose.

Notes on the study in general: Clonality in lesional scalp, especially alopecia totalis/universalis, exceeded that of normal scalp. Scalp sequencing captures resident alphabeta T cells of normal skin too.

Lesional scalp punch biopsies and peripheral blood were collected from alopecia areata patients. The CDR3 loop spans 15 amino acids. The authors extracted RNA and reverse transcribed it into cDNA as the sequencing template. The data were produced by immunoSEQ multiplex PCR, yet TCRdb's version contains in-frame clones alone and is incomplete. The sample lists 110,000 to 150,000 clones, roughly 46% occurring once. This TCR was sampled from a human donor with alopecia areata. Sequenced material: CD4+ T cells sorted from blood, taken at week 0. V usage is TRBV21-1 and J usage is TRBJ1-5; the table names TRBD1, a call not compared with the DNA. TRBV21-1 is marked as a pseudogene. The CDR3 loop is CASLKTATGAQPQHF. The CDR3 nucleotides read TGTGCCAGCCTAAAAACGGCCACAGGAGCTCAGCCCCAGCATTTT.